The T cell receptor beta chain under discussion was sequenced for a study of blood T cell repertoires in COVID-19. Some clones are missing from TCRdb's copy, which holds only in-frame ones; the method was immunoSEQ multiplex PCR. The sample includes roughly 130,000 clones, under 90% of them seen just once. The CDR3 sequence is 13 residues long. Germline lookup yields CDR1 MDHEN and CDR2 SYDVKM. V was pared by 7 bases and J by 6 bases, with 15 bases between. The chain couples TRBV28 to TRBJ1-2; a possible D gene is TRBD1 (6 bases). Input material: peripheral blood. This clonotype originated in a woman aged 60-75 years with acute or convalescent COVID-19. The CDR3 DNA follows: TGTGCCAGCACTACCCGCAGGGGAGATGGCTACACCTTC. Translation gives CASTTRRGDGYTF.